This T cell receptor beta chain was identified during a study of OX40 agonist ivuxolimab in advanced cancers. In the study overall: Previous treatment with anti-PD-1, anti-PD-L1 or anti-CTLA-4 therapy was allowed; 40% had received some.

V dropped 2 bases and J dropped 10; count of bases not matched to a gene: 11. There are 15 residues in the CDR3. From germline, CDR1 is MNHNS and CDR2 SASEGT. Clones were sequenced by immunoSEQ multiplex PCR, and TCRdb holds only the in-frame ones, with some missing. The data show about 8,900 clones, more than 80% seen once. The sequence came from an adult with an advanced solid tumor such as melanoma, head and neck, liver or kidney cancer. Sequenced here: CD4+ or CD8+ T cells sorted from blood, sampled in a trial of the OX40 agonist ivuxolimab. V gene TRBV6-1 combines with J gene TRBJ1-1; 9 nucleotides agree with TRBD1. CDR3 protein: CASSESLQGAIVAFF. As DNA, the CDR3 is TGTGCCAGCAGTGAATCGCTACAGGGGGCTATCGTAGCTTTCTTT.